This record concerns one TCR beta chain sequence. The data were taken from a study of blood T cell repertoires in COVID-19. Study as a whole: Samples representing acute and convalescent COVID-19 were sourced from the United States, Italy and Spain. In each case, the material was cDNA or gDNA derived from T cells, B-cell-depleted T cells, or PBMCs.

It was during active infection that Seattle patients were enrolled and then longitudinally followed. The CDR3 length is 15 residues. CDR1 is SNHLY, CDR2 FYNNEI, per germline. The trim removed 4 bases at V and 2 bases at J, leaving 7 bases unmatched. Per the study methods: How many nucleated cells were present was estimated from reference gene primer amplification. Measured with immunoSEQ multiplex PCR; TCRdb has only the in-frame clones, and not every one. The V and J calls and clone size were taken over from that table, and D and trimming were inferred from the DNA. Of some 350,000 clones listed, roughly 90% are singletons.

V usage is TRBV2 and J usage is TRBJ2-7; 8 bases agree with TRBD1. Sequencing was performed on peripheral blood. This TCR was recovered from a woman aged 25-40 years with COVID-19, enrolled during active disease. The CDR3 protein is CASSASGTGPYEQYF. CDR3 in DNA: TGTGCCAGCAGTGCGTCCGGGACAGGACCCTACGAGCAGTACTTC. Complete variable domain (other parts from reference TRBV2 and TRBJ2-7): EPEVTQTPSHQVTQMGQEVILRCVPISNHLYFYWYRQILGQKVEFLVSFYNNEISEKSEIFDDQFSVERPDGSNFTLKIRSTKLEDSAMYFCASSASGTGPYEQYFGPGTRLTVT.